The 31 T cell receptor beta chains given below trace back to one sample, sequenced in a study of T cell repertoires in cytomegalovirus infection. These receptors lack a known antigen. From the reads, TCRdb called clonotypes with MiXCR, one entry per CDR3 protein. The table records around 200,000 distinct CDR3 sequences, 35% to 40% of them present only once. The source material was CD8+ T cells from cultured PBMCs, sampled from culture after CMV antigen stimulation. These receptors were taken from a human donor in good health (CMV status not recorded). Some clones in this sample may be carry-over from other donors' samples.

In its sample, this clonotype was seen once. This chain's CDR3 is CAISESKEDVISEKLFF. The CDR3 DNA follows: TGTGCCATCAGTGAGTCGAAGGAGGACGTCATATCTGAAAAACTGTTTTTT. The rearrangement uses TRBV10-3 and TRBJ1-4, with D hard to call. Germline V lookup: CDR1 ENHRY, CDR2 SYGVKD. The ends were cut back, 0 bases at V and 7 bases at J, with 18 bases in the middle. The CDR3 is 17 residues long.

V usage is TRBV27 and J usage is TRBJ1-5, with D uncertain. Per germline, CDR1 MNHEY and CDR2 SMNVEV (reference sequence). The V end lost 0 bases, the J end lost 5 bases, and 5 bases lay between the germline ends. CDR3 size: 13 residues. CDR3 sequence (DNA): TGTGCCAGCAGTTTATCGAGAGATCAGCCCCAGCATTTT. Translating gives CASSLSRDQPQHF.

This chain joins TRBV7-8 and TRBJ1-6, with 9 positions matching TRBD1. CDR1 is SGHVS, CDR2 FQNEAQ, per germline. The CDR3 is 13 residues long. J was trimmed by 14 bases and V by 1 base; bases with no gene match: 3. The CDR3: CASSLVGQGSLHF. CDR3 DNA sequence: TGTGCCAGCAGCTTAGTGGGACAGGGTTCCCTCCACTTT. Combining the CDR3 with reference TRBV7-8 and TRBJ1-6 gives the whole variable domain GAGVSQSPRYKVAKRGQDVALRCDPISGHVSLFWYQQALGQGPEFLTYFQNEAQLDKSGLPSDRFFAERPEGSVSTLKIQRTQQEDSAVYLCASSLVGQGSLHFGNGTRLTVT.

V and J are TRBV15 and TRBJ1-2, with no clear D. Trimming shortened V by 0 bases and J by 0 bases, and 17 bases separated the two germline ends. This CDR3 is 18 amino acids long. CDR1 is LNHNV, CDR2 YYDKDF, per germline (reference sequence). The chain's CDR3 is CATSRDRVLRKANYGYTF. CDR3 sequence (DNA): TGTGCCACCAGCAGAGATCGGGTGCTGAGAAAAGCTAACTATGGCTACACCTTC.

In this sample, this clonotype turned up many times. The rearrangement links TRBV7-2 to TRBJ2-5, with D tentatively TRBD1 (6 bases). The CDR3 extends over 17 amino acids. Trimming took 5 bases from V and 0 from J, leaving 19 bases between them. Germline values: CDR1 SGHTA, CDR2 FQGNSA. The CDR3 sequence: CASSQGSDSRYQETQYF. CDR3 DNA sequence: TGTGCCAGCAGCCAGGGGTCGGATAGCAGATACCAAGAGACCCAGTACTTC. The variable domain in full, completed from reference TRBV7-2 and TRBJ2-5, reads GAGVSQSPSNKVTEKGKDVELRCDPISGHTALYWYRQSLGQGLEFLIYFQGNSAPDKSGLPSDRFSAERTGGSVSTLTIQRTQQEDSAVYLCASSQGSDSRYQETQYFGPGTRLLVL.

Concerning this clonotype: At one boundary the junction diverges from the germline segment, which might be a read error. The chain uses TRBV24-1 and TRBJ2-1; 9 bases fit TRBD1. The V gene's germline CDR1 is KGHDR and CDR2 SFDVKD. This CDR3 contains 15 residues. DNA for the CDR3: TGTGCCACCAGTGAAGGGACAGGGTTTTTGGGTGAGCAGTCCTTC. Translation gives CATSEGTGFLGEQSF.

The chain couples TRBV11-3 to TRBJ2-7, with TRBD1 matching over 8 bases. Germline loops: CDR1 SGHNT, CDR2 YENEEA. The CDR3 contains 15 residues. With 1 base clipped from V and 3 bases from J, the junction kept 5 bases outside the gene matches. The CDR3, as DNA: TGTGCCAGCAGCTTAGGAGGGACAGGAAGCTACGAGCAGTACTTC. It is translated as CASSLGGTGSYEQYF.

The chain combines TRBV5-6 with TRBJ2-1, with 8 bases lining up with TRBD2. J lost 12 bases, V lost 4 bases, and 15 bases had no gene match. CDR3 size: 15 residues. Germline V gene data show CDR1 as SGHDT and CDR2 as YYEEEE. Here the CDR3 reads CASSEAGTSSLVQFF. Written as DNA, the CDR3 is TGTGCCAGCAGCGAAGCCGGGACTAGTTCGTTAGTGCAGTTCTTC. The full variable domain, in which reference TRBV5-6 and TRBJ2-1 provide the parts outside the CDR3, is DAGVTQSPTHLIKTRGQQVTLRCSPKSGHDTVSWYQQALGQGPQFIFQYYEEEERQRGNFPDRFSGHQFPNYSSELNVNALLLGDSALYLCASSEAGTSSLVQFFGPGTRLTVL.

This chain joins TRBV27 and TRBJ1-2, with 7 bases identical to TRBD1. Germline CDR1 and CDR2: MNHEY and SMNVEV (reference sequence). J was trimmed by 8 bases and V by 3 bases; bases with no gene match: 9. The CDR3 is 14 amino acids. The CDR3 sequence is CASSFEGAREGYTF. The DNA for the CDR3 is TGTGCCAGCAGTTTTGAGGGGGCGAGGGAGGGCTACACCTTC.

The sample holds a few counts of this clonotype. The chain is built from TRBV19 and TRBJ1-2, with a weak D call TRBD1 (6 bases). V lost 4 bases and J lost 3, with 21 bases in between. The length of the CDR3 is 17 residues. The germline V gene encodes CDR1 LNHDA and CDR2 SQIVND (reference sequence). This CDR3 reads CASSNGQILSSDYGYTF. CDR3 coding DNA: TGTGCCAGTAGTAACGGACAGATCCTTAGCTCAGACTATGGCTACACCTTC.

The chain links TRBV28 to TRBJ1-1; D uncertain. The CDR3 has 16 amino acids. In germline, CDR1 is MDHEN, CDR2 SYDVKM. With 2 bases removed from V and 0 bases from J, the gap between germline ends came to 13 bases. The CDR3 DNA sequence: TGTGCCAGCAGTTTACCTCTCCGTCAATTGAACACTGAAGCTTTCTTT. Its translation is CASSLPLRQLNTEAFF. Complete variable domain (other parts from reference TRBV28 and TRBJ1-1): DVKVTQSSRYLVKRTGEKVFLECVQDMDHENMFWYRQDPGLGLRLIYFSYDVKMKEKGDIPEGYSVSREKKERFSLILESASTNQTSMYLCASSLPLRQLNTEAFFGQGTRLTVV.

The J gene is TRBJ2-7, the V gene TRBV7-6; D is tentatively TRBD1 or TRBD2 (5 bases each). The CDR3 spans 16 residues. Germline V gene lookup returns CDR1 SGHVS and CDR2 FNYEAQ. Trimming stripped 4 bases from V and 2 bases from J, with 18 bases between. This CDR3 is CASSSQTGTVPYEQYF. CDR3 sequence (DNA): TGTGCCAGCAGCTCCCAGACCGGGACGGTTCCCTACGAGCAGTACTTC.

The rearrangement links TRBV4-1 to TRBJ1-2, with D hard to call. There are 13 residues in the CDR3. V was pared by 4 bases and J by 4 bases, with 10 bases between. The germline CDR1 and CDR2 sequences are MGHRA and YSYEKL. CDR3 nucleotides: TGCGCCAGCAGCCCCGACGGAAGCTATGGCTACACCTTC. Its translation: CASSPDGSYGYTF.

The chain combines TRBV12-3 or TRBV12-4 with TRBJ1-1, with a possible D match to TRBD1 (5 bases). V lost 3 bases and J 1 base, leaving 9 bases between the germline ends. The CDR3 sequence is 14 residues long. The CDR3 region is CASSFSTGNTEAFF. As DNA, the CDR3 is TGTGCCAGCAGTTTCTCCACAGGGAACACTGAAGCTTTCTTT.

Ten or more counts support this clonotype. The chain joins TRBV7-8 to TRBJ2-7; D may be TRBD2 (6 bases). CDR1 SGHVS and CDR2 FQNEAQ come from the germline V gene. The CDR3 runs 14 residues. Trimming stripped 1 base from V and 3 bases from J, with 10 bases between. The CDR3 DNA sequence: TGTGCCAGCAGCTTAGGCGGGGAGAACTACGAGCAGTACTTC. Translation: CASSLGGENYEQYF. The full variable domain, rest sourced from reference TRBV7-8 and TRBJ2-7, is GAGVSQSPRYKVAKRGQDVALRCDPISGHVSLFWYQQALGQGPEFLTYFQNEAQLDKSGLPSDRFFAERPEGSVSTLKIQRTQQEDSAVYLCASSLGGENYEQYFGPGTRLTVT.

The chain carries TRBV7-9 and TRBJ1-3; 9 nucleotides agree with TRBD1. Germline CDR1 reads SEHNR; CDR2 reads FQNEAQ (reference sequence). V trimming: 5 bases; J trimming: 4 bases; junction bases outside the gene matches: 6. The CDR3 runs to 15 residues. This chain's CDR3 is CASSPSGTGGNTIYF. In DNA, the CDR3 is TGTGCCAGCAGCCCTTCCGGGACAGGGGGAAACACCATATATTTT.

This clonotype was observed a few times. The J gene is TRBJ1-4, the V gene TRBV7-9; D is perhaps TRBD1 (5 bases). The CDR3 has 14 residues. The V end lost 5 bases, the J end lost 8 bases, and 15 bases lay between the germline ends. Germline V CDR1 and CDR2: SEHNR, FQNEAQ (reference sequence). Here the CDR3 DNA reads TGTGCCAGCAGCGGCCCCGGGACGGAAGAAAAACTGTTTTTT. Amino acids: CASSGPGTEEKLFF. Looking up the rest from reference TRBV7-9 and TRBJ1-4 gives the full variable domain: DTGVSQNPRHKITKRGQNVTFRCDPISEHNRLYWYRQTLGQGPEFLTYFQNEAQLEKSRLLSDRFSAERPKGSFSTLEIQRTEQGDSAMYLCASSGPGTEEKLFFGSGTQLSVL.

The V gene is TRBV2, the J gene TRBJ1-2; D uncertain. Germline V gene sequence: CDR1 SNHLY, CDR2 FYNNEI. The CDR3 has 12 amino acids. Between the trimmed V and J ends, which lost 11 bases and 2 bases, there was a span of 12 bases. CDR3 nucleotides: TGTGCCGTGATCGTCGGGAACTATGGCTACACCTTC. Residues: CAVIVGNYGYTF.

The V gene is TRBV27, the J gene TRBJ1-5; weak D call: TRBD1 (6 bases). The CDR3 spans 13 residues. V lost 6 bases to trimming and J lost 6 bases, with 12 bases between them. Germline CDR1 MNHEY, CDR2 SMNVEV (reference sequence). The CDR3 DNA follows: TGTGCCAGCAGCCAGGGGAGACCTCAGCCCCAGCATTTT. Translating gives CASSQGRPQPQHF.

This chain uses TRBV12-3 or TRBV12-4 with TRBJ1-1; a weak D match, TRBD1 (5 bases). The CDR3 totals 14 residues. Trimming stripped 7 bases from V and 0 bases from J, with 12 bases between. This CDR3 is CASTSGTMNTEAFF. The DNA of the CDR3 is TGTGCCAGCACCTCGGGGACTATGAACACTGAAGCTTTCTTT.

CDR3 sequence: CSARGLAVSTDTQYF. The DNA of the CDR3 is TGCAGTGCTAGAGGACTAGCGGTTAGCACAGATACGCAGTATTTT. V usage is TRBV20-1 and J usage is TRBJ2-3, with 9 bases matching TRBD2. Unmatched junction bases numbered 2, after V lost 1 base and J lost 0 bases. Germline CDR1 and CDR2: DFQATT and SNEGSKA (reference sequence). CDR3 length equals 15 residues.

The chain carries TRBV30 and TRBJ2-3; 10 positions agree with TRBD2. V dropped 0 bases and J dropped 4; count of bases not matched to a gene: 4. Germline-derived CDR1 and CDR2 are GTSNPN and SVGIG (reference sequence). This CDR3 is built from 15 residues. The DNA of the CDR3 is TGTGCCTGGAGTGTAGCGGGAGGGCCTCCAGATACGCAGTATTTT. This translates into CAWSVAGGPPDTQYF.

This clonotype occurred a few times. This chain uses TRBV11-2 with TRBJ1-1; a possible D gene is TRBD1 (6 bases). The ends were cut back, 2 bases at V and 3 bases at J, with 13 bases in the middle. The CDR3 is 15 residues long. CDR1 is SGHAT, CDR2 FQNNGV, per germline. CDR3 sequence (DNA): TGTGCCAGCAGCTTATCGGGGGGCCTCTACACTGAAGCTTTCTTT. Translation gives CASSLSGGLYTEAFF. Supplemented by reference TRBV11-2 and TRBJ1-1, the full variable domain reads EAGVAQSPRYKIIEKRQSVAFWCNPISGHATLYWYQQILGQGPKLLIQFQNNGVVDDSQLPKDRFSAERLKGVDSTLKIQPAKLEDSAVYLCASSLSGGLYTEAFFGQGTRLTVV.

CDR3 nucleotide sequence: TGTGCCAGCAGCTTAGCCAGTCTAGCCGGCACAGATACGCAGTATTTT. Encoded protein: CASSLASLAGTDTQYF. The chain uses TRBV11-2 and TRBJ2-3, with D tentatively TRBD2 (5 bases). The ends were cut back, 1 base at V and 1 base at J, with 12 bases in the middle. Germline CDR1 SGHAT, CDR2 FQNNGV. CDR3 length equals 16 residues.

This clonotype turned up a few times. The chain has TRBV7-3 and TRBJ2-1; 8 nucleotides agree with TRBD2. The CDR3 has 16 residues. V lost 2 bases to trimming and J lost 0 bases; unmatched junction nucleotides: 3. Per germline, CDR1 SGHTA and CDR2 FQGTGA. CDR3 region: CASSLDGGASYNEQFF. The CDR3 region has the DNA TGTGCCAGCAGCTTAGACGGGGGGGCCTCCTACAATGAGCAGTTCTTC.

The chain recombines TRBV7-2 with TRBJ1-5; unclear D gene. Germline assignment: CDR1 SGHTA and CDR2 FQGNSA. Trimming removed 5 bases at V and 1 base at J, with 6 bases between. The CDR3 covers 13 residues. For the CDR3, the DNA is TGTGCCAGCAGCCAACTAAGCAATCAGCCCCAGCATTTT. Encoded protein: CASSQLSNQPQHF.

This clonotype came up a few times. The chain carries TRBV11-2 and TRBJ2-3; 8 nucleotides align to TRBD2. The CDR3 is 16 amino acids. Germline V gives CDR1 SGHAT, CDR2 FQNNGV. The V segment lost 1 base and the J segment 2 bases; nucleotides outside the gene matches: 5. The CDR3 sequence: CASSLAEAGDTDTQYF. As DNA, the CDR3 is TGTGCCAGCAGCTTAGCTGAAGCGGGGGACACAGATACGCAGTATTTT. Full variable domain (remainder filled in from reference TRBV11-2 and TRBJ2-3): EAGVAQSPRYKIIEKRQSVAFWCNPISGHATLYWYQQILGQGPKLLIQFQNNGVVDDSQLPKDRFSAERLKGVDSTLKIQPAKLEDSAVYLCASSLAEAGDTDTQYFGPGTRLTVL.

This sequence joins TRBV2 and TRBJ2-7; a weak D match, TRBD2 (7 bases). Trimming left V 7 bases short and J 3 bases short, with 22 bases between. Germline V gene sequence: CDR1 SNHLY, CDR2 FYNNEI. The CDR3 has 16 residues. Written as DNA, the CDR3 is TGTGCCAGCACCCTACTCGGTAGGGGGGGAAACTACGAGCAGTACTTC. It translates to CASTLLGRGGNYEQYF.

CDR3 DNA: TGTGCCAGCAGCTTTCCGGCCGAAAACATTCAGTACTTC. This sequence encodes CASSFPAENIQYF. This chain uses TRBV7-9 with TRBJ2-4; D not resolved. Germline V CDR1 and CDR2: SEHNR, FQNEAQ (reference sequence). Trimming cost V 3 bases and J 5 bases, with 8 bases left between them. There are 13 residues in the CDR3. Filled out from reference TRBV7-9 and TRBJ2-4, the complete variable domain reads DTGVSQNPRHKITKRGQNVTFRCDPISEHNRLYWYRQTLGQGPEFLTYFQNEAQLEKSRLLSDRFSAERPKGSFSTLEIQRTEQGDSAMYLCASSFPAENIQYFGAGTRLSVL.

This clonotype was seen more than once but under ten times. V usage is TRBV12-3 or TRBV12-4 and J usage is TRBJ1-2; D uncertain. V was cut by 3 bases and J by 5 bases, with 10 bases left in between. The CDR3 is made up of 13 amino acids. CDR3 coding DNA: TGTGCCAGCAGTTTCGGCAGAGAGTATGGCTACACCTTC. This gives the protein CASSFGREYGYTF.

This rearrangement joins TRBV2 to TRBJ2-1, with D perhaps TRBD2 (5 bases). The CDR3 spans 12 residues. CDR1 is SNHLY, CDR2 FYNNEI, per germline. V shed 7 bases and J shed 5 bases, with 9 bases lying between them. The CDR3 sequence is CASKRKNNEQFF. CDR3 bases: TGTGCCAGCAAGCGGAAAAACAATGAGCAGTTCTTC.